This T cell receptor (beta chain) was retrieved from a study of human T cells and chemical hapten exposure. Study-level background: Variation in per-sample TCR yields came mainly from small pooled library volume differences. Study-level points and caveats: With patch test score, the counts of PT1 expanded TCRs showed a positive correlation.

Regarding this clonotype: Its antigen is still unknown.

The sample's time point: pre-sensitization, week 0. Treatment defined: therapeutic diphenylcyclopropenone sensitization with weekly scalp DPC. The CDR3 consists of 15 residues. CDR1 is DFQATT and CDR2 is SNEGSKA in the germline V gene (reference sequence). V was pared by 1 base and J by 2 bases, with 12 bases between. TCRdb called the RACE reads again in MiXCR, with one record for every CDR3 protein. This table has about 250,000 distinct CDR3 sequences, roughly 7.7% appearing once. The clonotype originates from a man aged 18 to 35 with alopecia areata. Some clones in this sample may be carry-over from other donors' samples. Sequences were derived from whole blood, sampled in connection with sensitization to the hapten diphenylcyclopropenone (DPC). V usage is TRBV20-1 and J usage is TRBJ1-5; maybe TRBD1 (5 bases). CDR3 amino acids: CSARGQGRGNQPQHF. For the CDR3, the DNA is TGCAGTGCTAGAGGTCAGGGTCGTGGCAATCAGCCCCAGCATTTT.